This T cell receptor (beta chain) stems from a study of early stage breast cancer tumors. Each tumor contributed about 19-55 mg of diced tissue. The study's findings and limits: Compared with adjacent normal breast tissue, tumors showed around 2.7-fold greater T cell density and higher clonality.

Comment on this clone: Its antigen is unidentified.

Sequencing used immunoSEQ multiplex PCR; TCRdb keeps in-frame clones, though not all of them. The table shows 5,900 or so clones, with approximately 64% occurring only once. Trimming removed 0 bases at V and 4 bases at J, with 13 bases between. The CDR3 is 15 amino acids. Germline CDR1 MNHEY, CDR2 SMNVEV (reference sequence). The sequenced material came from breast tumor tissue. V gene TRBV27 combines with J gene TRBJ2-7; D tentatively fits TRBD1 or TRBD2 (5 bases each). The sequence came from a person between 60 and 70 years old with breast cancer. The chain's CDR3 is CASSLSVGAGYEQYF. The CDR3 DNA sequence: TGTGCCAGCAGTTTATCTGTAGGGGCGGGTTACGAGCAGTACTTC.